The entry below describes one T cell receptor (beta chain). Antigen unknown. The entry originates in a study of T cell responses to AZD1222 COVID-19 vaccine. Study context: It was second doses at about 4 or about 12 weeks that were pooled.

Libraries were prepared by immunoSEQ multiplex PCR; TCRdb keeps only in-frame clonotypes and omits some of them. The sample holds some 130,000 clones, 75% to 90% seen once. The V end lost 6 bases, the J end lost 1 base, and 3 bases lay between the germline ends. CDR3 length: 11 amino acids. The V gene's germline CDR1 is MGHDK and CDR2 SYGVNS. Overall study results and limits: Variant regions that are unmutated are reportedly the target of nearly half of spike-specific TCRs. Baseline serology detected seropositivity in only 6 or 7 AZD1222 recipients. Spike-wide vaccine-associated CD4 TCRs dominated at 160-218 and 743-854.

The rearrangement uses TRBV25-1 and TRBJ1-1; D is ambiguous. This clonotype originated in an adult in good health. The starting material was peripheral blood, obtained on day 0 of AZD1222 vaccination. The CDR3 coding sequence is TGTGCCAGCAGGTGGAACACTGAAGCTTTCTTT. This codes for CASRWNTEAFF.